What follows are 8 T cell receptor beta chains derived from one specimen sequenced in a study of OX40 agonist ivuxolimab in advanced cancers. Here immunoSEQ multiplex PCR was the method, and the copy in TCRdb shows in-frame clones only, minus some. This table has over 50,000 clones, roughly four fifths appearing once. Specimen: CD4+ or CD8+ T cells sorted from blood, collected in a trial of the OX40 agonist ivuxolimab. The receptor source for this set is an adult with an advanced solid tumor such as melanoma, head and neck, liver or kidney cancer.

In its sample, this clone ranks as medium-sized. The J gene is TRBJ1-3, the V gene TRBV5-4; TRBD1 matches at 12 bases. J gave up 4 bases and V 3 bases, and 2 bases lay outside the gene matches. Germline V gives CDR1 SGHNT, CDR2 YYREEE (reference sequence). This CDR3 spans 15 amino acids. The CDR3 DNA sequence: TGTGCCAGCAGCTCGGGACAGGGGGCAGGAAACACCATATATTTT. The encoded protein is CASSSGQGAGNTIYF.

The V and J genes are TRBV2 and TRBJ2-7; D may be TRBD1 (5 bases). Trimming stripped 8 bases from V and 3 bases from J, with 17 bases between. Germline CDR1 is SNHLY and CDR2 is FYNNEI. The CDR3 is 14 residues long. The CDR3: CASDSPPPHYEQYF. CDR3 nucleotide sequence: TGTGCCAGCGACAGTCCCCCCCCACACTACGAGCAGTACTTC.

The V call is TRBV5-1, the J call TRBJ2-7; D not certain. The CDR3 covers 13 residues. CDR1 SGHRS and CDR2 YFSETQ come from the germline V gene. Trimming cost V 4 bases and J 2 bases, with 10 bases left between them. The CDR3 bases are TGCGCCAGCAGCCCGGACCGAGCCTACGAGCAGTACTTC. Residues: CASSPDRAYEQYF.

The chain couples TRBV2 to TRBJ2-5; D gene unclear. Gene TRBJ2-7 matches the end of the DNA better, so the J call may be wrong. CDR3 length: 11 amino acids. The germline V gene encodes CDR1 SNHLY and CDR2 FYNNEI. In DNA form, the CDR3 reads TGTGCCAGCAGTGTTAGCCCCGAGCAGTACTTC. This sequence encodes CASSVSPEQYF.

This clone appeared a few times. V usage is TRBV7-9 and J usage is TRBJ1-6, with a weak D call TRBD1 (5 bases). V was pared by 7 bases and J by 7 bases, with 14 bases between. Germline CDR1 and CDR2: SEHNR and FQNEAQ (reference sequence). The CDR3 has 14 residues. The CDR3 bases are TGTGCCAGCACCTCGGGTGGGGGGAATTCACCCCTCCACTTT. Its protein is CASTSGGGNSPLHF.

The rearrangement uses TRBV27 and TRBJ1-3; D may be TRBD1 (5 bases). Trimming pared 3 bases from V and 3 bases from J, leaving 12 bases between. The CDR3 runs to 15 residues. CDR1 MNHEY and CDR2 SMNVEV come from the germline V gene (reference sequence). The DNA of the CDR3 is TGTGCCAGCAGTTTGGGGGGGAACCTTGGAAACACCATATATTTT. Its translation is CASSLGGNLGNTIYF.

This clone was observed a single time. The chain is built from TRBV11-2 and TRBJ1-5, with 7 positions matching TRBD1. This CDR3 has 16 amino acids. The germline CDR1 and CDR2 sequences are SGHAT and FQNNGV. V lost 4 bases, J lost 5 bases, and 11 bases stayed unmatched. The CDR3 is CASSSGGGQYYQPQHF. The CDR3 region has the DNA TGTGCCAGCAGCTCCGGGGGGGGACAGTACTATCAGCCCCAGCATTTT.

The chain recombines TRBV13 with TRBJ1-2; a possible D gene is TRBD1 (6 bases). The CDR3 covers 13 residues. CDR1 PRHDT and CDR2 FYEKMQ come from the germline V gene (reference sequence). Trimming cost V 7 bases and J 8 bases, with 17 bases left between them. The CDR3 loop is CASTISQGRGYTF. The CDR3 bases are TGTGCCAGCACCATATCCCAGGGGAGAGGCTACACCTTC.